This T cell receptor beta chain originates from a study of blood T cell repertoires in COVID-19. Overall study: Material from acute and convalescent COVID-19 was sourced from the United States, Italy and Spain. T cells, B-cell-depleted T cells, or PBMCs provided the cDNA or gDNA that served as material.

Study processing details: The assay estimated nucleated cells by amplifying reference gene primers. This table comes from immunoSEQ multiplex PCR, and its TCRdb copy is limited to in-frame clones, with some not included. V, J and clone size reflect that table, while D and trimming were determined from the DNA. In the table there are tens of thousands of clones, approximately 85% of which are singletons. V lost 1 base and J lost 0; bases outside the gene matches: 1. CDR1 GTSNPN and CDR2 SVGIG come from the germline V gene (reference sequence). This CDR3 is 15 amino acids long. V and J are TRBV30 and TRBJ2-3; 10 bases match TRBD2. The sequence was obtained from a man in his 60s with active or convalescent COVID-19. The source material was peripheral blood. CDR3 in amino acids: CAWSASGGSTDTQYF. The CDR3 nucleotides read TGTGCCTGGAGTGCTAGCGGGGGAAGCACAGATACGCAGTATTTT.